This record looks at one TCR beta chain sequence and its context. Its antigen is as yet unknown. This CDR3 is built from 17 residues. The germline CDR1 and CDR2 sequences are KGHSH and LQKENI. The junction had 6 bases not matched to a gene; V was cut back by 0 bases and J by 4 bases. cDNA libraries for TCR beta contained unique molecular identifiers. A population of 1 to 10 million T cells gave rise to roughly 500,000 cDNA molecules. Using its own MiXCR run on the PCR reads, TCRdb lists one record per CDR3 protein. The table has roughly 540,000 distinct CDR3 sequences, under 40% seen once. This sample was included in a study of post-analysis software for immune sequencing data. Findings and caveats of the study: Samples prepared in the same batch strongly co-clustered by F measure. Those with multiple sclerosis, the patient group, showed significantly lower normalized Chao1 diversity than controls. Five TRBV segments, including TRBV5-6, TRBV5-1 and TRBV20-1, were more frequent in patients than controls.

This clonotype was obtained from a girl aged 2 to 17 with multiple sclerosis. Sequenced: blood. The chain uses TRBV18 and TRBJ2-1; 10 bases match TRBD2. The DNA for the CDR3 is TGTGCCAGCTCACCACCCCGTCTAGCGGGGGCATACAATGAGCAGTTCTTC. This sequence encodes CASSPPRLAGAYNEQFF.